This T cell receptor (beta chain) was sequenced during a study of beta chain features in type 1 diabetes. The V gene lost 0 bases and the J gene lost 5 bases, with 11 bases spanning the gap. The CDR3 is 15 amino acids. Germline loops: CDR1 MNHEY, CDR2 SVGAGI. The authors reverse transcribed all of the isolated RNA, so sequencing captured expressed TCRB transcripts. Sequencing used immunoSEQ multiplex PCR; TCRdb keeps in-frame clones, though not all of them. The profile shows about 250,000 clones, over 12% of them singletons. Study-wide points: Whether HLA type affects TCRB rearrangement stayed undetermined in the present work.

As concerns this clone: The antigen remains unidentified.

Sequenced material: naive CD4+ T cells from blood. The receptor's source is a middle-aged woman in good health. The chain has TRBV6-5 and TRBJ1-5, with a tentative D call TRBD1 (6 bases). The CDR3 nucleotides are TGTGCCAGCAGTTACTCCGGACAGTTGGATCAGCCCCAGCATTTT. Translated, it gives CASSYSGQLDQPQHF.